This T cell receptor beta chain was captured in a study of response to subunit inactivated influenza vaccine (dated 2018 in TCRdb). The study in broad terms: Deep quantitative T cell receptor repertoire profiling was used in the study to track responses to a trivalent subunit inactivated influenza vaccine. Overall study outcomes, separate from this receptor: The authors suggested that each seasonal influenza vaccination may recruit only a limited number of new T cells.

Inclusive of the bounding cysteine and phenylalanine, the CDR3 is 16 residues long. Only the CDR3 region is kept as DNA, spanning 48 bases read in frame from base 1. For this chain, trimming is 4 bases at the V end and 6 bases at the J end, and the number of junction bases without a gene match is 15. The germline V gene (reference sequence) supplies CDR1 SEHNR and CDR2 FQNEAQ. This clonotype turned up a few times. The specificity of this receptor is unknown. No much larger clonotype is one base removed from it; base qualities were not supplied. The library was prepared using RT-PCR. The sequencer listed for this sample is Illumina HiSeq 2500. TCRdb reanalyzed the raw reads on its own, using fastp at Q25 for trimming and MiXCR for clone calling, and kept in-frame beta chains. Here each entry gathers all rows of one CDR3 protein and keeps the most common genes and DNA. Counted in this sample were 150,000 to 200,000 distinct CDR3 sequences; around 10% of them appeared once. The ten largest clones add up to around 40% of the sample.

The sequence links TRBV7-9 to TRBJ2-7; 7 bases in the junction line up with TRBD1. The source material was CD8+ T cells sorted from PBMCs, sampled around 25 months after vaccination. The origin of this receptor is a man aged 45 to 75 who received an inactivated influenza vaccine. Donor details come from another sample of the same person, matched by shared clones. The CDR3 here reads CASSSVPLQGKTEQYF. The nucleotides read TGTGCCAGCAGCTCTGTACCATTACAGGGGAAAACCGAGCAGTACTTC. Beyond the CDR3, the reference TRBV7-9 and TRBJ2-7 genes provide the residues; the full variable domain reads: DTGVSQNPRHKITKRGQNVTFRCDPISEHNRLYWYRQTLGQGPEFLTYFQNEAQLEKSRLLSDRFSAERPKGSFSTLEIQRTEQGDSAMYLCASSSVPLQGKTEQYFGPGTRLTVT.